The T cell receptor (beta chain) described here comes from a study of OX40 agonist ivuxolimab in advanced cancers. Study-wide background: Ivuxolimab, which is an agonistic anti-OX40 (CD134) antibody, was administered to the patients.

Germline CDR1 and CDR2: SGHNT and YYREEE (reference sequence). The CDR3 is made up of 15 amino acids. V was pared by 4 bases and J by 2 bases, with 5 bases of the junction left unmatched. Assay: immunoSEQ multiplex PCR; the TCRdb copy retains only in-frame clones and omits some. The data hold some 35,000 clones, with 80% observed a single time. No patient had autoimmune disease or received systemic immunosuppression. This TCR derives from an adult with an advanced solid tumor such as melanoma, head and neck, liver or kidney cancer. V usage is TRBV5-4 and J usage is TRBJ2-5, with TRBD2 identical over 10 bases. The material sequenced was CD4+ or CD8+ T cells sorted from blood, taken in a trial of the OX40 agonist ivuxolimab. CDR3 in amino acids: CASSSRTSGQETQYF. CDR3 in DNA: TGTGCCAGCAGCAGCCGGACTAGCGGACAAGAGACCCAGTACTTC.